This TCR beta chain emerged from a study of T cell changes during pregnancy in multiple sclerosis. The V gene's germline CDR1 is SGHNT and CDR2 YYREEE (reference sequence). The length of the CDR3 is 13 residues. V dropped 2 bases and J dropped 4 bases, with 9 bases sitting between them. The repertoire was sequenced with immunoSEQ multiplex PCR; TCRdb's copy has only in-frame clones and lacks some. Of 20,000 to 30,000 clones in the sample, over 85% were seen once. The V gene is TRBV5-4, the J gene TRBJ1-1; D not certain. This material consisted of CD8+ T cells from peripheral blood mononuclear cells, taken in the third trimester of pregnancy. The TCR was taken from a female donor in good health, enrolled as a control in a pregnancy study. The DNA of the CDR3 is TGTGCCAGCAGCTTTGGATGGGCCACTGAAGCTTTCTTT. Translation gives CASSFGWATEAFF.